The next 5 T cell receptor beta chains were all read from a single sample in a study of molecular identifiers for immune sequencing clone quantification. TCRdb processed the PCR reads anew with MiXCR; each CDR3 protein has one entry. The repertoire includes about 97,000 distinct CDR3 sequences, 30% to 45% of them detected once, and about 9.7% sits in the top ten. The sample consisted of naive CD8+ T cells from blood, with Jurkat cell RNA spiked in. The subset denotes: FACS-sorted CD8+CD4-CCR7+CD45RA+ naive T cells. Source of these receptors: a human donor in good health. Some libraries in this study had Jurkat cell RNA spiked in.

CDR3 loop: CASGRLGIAYEQYF. The CDR3, as DNA: TGTGCCAGCGGTAGACTAGGGATTGCCTACGAGCAGTACTTC. The rearrangement uses TRBV28 and TRBJ2-7; TRBD2 is a possible D gene (6 bases). The CDR3 extends over 14 amino acids. The V end lost 8 bases, the J end lost 2 bases, and 16 bases lay between the germline ends. Germline CDR1 MDHEN, CDR2 SYDVKM.

This clonotype occurred a few times. V and J are TRBV29-1 and TRBJ1-1; no firm D call. The CDR3 is 12 residues long. With 7 bases removed from V and 0 bases from J, the gap between germline ends came to 9 bases. Germline V gives CDR1 SQVTM, CDR2 ANQGSEA. The CDR3 region has the DNA TGCAGCGCTGTGTACATGAACACTGAAGCTTTCTTT. Protein: CSAVYMNTEAFF.

This clonotype was picked up many times. This chain links TRBV4-2 with TRBJ2-5; possibly TRBD2 for D (5 bases). Germline V gene data show CDR1 as LGHNA and CDR2 as YNFKEQ. The CDR3 is 14 residues long. V was trimmed by 0 bases and J by 4 bases, leaving 9 bases between them. CDR3 nucleotide sequence: TGTGCCAGCAGCCAAGAGTACGGGATAGAGACCCAGTACTTC. Its translation: CASSQEYGIETQYF.

This clonotype was counted a few times. The chain carries TRBV5-6 and TRBJ2-7; possible D gene TRBD2, 6 bases. Germline V gene data show CDR1 as SGHDT and CDR2 as YYEEEE. V shed 4 bases and J shed 0 bases, with 8 bases lying between them. This CDR3 has 13 amino acids. The CDR3 region has the DNA TGTGCCAGCAGCCCCGGGGGCTCCTACGAGCAGTACTTC. It translates to CASSPGGSYEQYF.

This clonotype was counted many times. This chain links TRBV6-6 with TRBJ2-5; D is possibly TRBD1 or TRBD2 (5 bases each). The V gene lost 6 bases and the J gene lost 2 bases, with 13 bases spanning the gap. Germline CDR1 reads MNHNY; CDR2 reads SVGAGI (reference sequence). The CDR3 has 14 amino acids. Here the CDR3 reads CASSPLGDQETQYF. CDR3 DNA: TGTGCCAGCAGCCCCTTGGGGGATCAAGAGACCCAGTACTTC.